Listed below are T cell receptor beta chains from one sample, sequenced in a study of CD8+CD57+ T cells in acquired aplastic anemia. TCRdb re-called the reads through MiXCR, storing one row per CDR3 protein. The sample lists some 200,000 distinct CDR3 sequences; 34% were seen once. Sequenced sample: sorted CD4+, CD8+, or CD8+CD57+ T cells (not recorded which) from PBMCs. The receptors were sampled from a human donor in good health, serving as a control. CDR3s include the opening cysteine and the closing phenylalanine or tryptophan. Fields, in order: clone size, J gene, V gene, D gene, CDR3 DNA, CDR3 protein. A D gene is named only where the DNA matches it firmly. Part of the rows lack a size; the others show once, few, many or a class for expanded clones.

clone_size: many
j_call: TRBJ1-2
v_call: TRBV20-1
d_call: NA
cdr3_nt: TGCAGTGCTAACGACAATTATGGCTACACCTTC
cdr3_aa: CSANDNYGYTF

clone_size: NA
j_call: TRBJ1-6
v_call: TRBV2
d_call: TRBD1
cdr3_nt: TGTGCCAGCAGTGAACGCCAGGGGGATAATTCACCCCTCCACTTT
cdr3_aa: CASSERQGDNSPLHF

clone_size: many
j_call: TRBJ2-3
v_call: TRBV9
d_call: NA
cdr3_nt: TGTGCCAGCAGCGTGTGGGACCGCACCAGATTCACAGATACGCAGTATTTT
cdr3_aa: CASSVWDRTRFTDTQYF

clone_size: many
j_call: TRBJ2-7
v_call: TRBV2
d_call: NA
cdr3_nt: TGTGCCAGCTCACCAGCAGGTCCCTACGAGCAGTACTTC
cdr3_aa: CASSPAGPYEQYF

clone_size: few
j_call: TRBJ2-3
v_call: TRBV2
d_call: TRBD2
cdr3_nt: TGTGCCAGCAGACCAGGACTAGCGGGAACGGATACGCAGTATTTT
cdr3_aa: CASRPGLAGTDTQYF

clone_size: few
j_call: TRBJ1-1
v_call: TRBV6-5
d_call: NA
cdr3_nt: TGTGCCAGCAGTTACTTAGGGCCGAGCACTGAAGCTTTCTTT
cdr3_aa: CASSYLGPSTEAFF

clone_size: NA
j_call: TRBJ2-7
v_call: TRBV10-3
d_call: TRBD1
cdr3_nt: TGTGCCAGCAGTTCAAGCCGGGACAGGGGCCTAAGCTCCTACGAGCAGTACTTC
cdr3_aa: CASSSSRDRGLSSYEQYF

clone_size: many
j_call: TRBJ2-1
v_call: TRBV7-2
d_call: NA
cdr3_nt: TGTGCCAGCAGCTTCAATAGGGAGTCCCCGTTCTTC
cdr3_aa: CASSFNRESPFF

clone_size: NA
j_call: TRBJ2-1
v_call: TRBV28
d_call: NA
cdr3_nt: TGTGCCAGCAGTTCTCCAGGGCTTCGGAGTCACGGGTACTCCTACAATGAGCAGTTCTTC
cdr3_aa: CASSSPGLRSHGYSYNEQFF

clone_size: many
j_call: TRBJ2-7
v_call: TRBV5-4
d_call: TRBD2
cdr3_nt: TGTGCCAGCAGCTTGGCTTCGAAGGAGACTAGCGGCACCTACGAGCAGTACTTC
cdr3_aa: CASSLASKETSGTYEQYF

clone_size: many
j_call: TRBJ1-6
v_call: TRBV7-9
d_call: NA
cdr3_nt: TGTGCCAGCAGCCGCACGAAGGACACGTATAATTCACCCCTCCACTTT
cdr3_aa: CASSRTKDTYNSPLHF

clone_size: NA
j_call: TRBJ1-2
v_call: TRBV30
d_call: NA
cdr3_nt: TGTGCCTGGAGTAGTCAGGCAGGGTATGGCTACACCTTC
cdr3_aa: CAWSSQAGYGYTF

clone_size: NA
j_call: TRBJ1-5
v_call: TRBV12-3/TRBV12-4
d_call: NA
cdr3_nt: TGTGCCAGCAGCCCCACGGGGGCAATAGATACGCAGCATTTT
cdr3_aa: CASSPTGAIDTQHF

clone_size: many
j_call: TRBJ1-2
v_call: TRBV6-5
d_call: NA
cdr3_nt: TGTGCCAGCAGTTACTCGGCTGGGGTGGGGGGCTACACCTTC
cdr3_aa: CASSYSAGVGGYTF

clone_size: many
j_call: TRBJ1-2
v_call: TRBV19
d_call: NA
cdr3_nt: NA
cdr3_aa: CASTDRGPNYGCTF

clone_size: NA
j_call: TRBJ2-1
v_call: TRBV7-9
d_call: NA
cdr3_nt: TGTGCCAGCAGCTTAGGACTAGACAATGAGCAGTTCTTC
cdr3_aa: CASSLGLDNEQFF

clone_size: NA
j_call: TRBJ2-3
v_call: TRBV5-1
d_call: TRBD2
cdr3_nt: TGCGCCAGCAGCTGGCCGGTAGCGGGGGGAAGCACAGATACGCAGTATTTT
cdr3_aa: CASSWPVAGGSTDTQYF

clone_size: many
j_call: TRBJ2-7
v_call: TRBV20-1
d_call: NA
cdr3_nt: TGCAGTGCTAGAGACAGCTCCTACGAGCAGTACTTC
cdr3_aa: CSARDSSYEQYF

clone_size: few
j_call: TRBJ2-7
v_call: TRBV28
d_call: NA
cdr3_nt: TGTGCCAGCAGTTCTATGACAGGCTTCACCTACGAGCAGTACTTC
cdr3_aa: CASSSMTGFTYEQYF

clone_size: few
j_call: TRBJ2-7
v_call: TRBV29-1
d_call: NA
cdr3_nt: TGCAGCGTTGAAGATAGCAAGGGGCTTGGATACGAGCAGTACTTC
cdr3_aa: CSVEDSKGLGYEQYF

clone_size: many
j_call: TRBJ1-1
v_call: TRBV6-6
d_call: NA
cdr3_nt: TGTGCCAGCAGAGCAATATTGAACACTGAAGCTTTCTTT
cdr3_aa: CASRAILNTEAFF

clone_size: many
j_call: TRBJ2-1
v_call: TRBV20-1
d_call: NA
cdr3_nt: TGCAGTGCTCCACGCCTCGGACTGCGCGATGAGCAGTTCTTC
cdr3_aa: CSAPRLGLRDEQFF

clone_size: many
j_call: TRBJ2-7
v_call: TRBV5-1
d_call: NA
cdr3_nt: TGCGCCAGCAGGTCATCCTTCTCCTACGAGCAGTACTTC
cdr3_aa: CASRSSFSYEQYF

clone_size: NA
j_call: TRBJ2-5
v_call: TRBV6-1
d_call: NA
cdr3_nt: TGTGCCAGCAGTGACTTGTATAGGTCTTTCTTCACCCAGTACTTC
cdr3_aa: CASSDLYRSFFTQYF

clone_size: few
j_call: TRBJ2-3
v_call: TRBV20-1
d_call: TRBD2
cdr3_nt: TGCAGTGCTAGAGATTTTGGACTAGCGGAGAGGGCCACAGATACGCAGTATTTT
cdr3_aa: CSARDFGLAERATDTQYF

clone_size: many
j_call: TRBJ2-1
v_call: TRBV5-1
d_call: TRBD1
cdr3_nt: TGCGCCAGCAGCTTGGACCAACAGGGGAGCTCCTACAATGAGCAGTTCTTC
cdr3_aa: CASSLDQQGSSYNEQFF

clone_size: many
j_call: TRBJ1-3
v_call: TRBV20-1
d_call: NA
cdr3_nt: TGCAGTGCTAGTTTAGTGGCTGGAAACACCATATATTTT
cdr3_aa: CSASLVAGNTIYF

clone_size: NA
j_call: TRBJ2-1
v_call: TRBV19
d_call: NA
cdr3_nt: TGTGCCAGTAGTTTCATCCATGAGCAGTTCTTC
cdr3_aa: CASSFIHEQFF

clone_size: NA
j_call: TRBJ1-1
v_call: TRBV4-2
d_call: NA
cdr3_nt: TGTGCCAGCAGCCATTCCACCCCCGGGACAACGAACACTGAAGCTTTCTTT
cdr3_aa: CASSHSTPGTTNTEAFF

clone_size: many
j_call: TRBJ1-6
v_call: TRBV28
d_call: NA
cdr3_nt: TGTGCCAGCAGTATGCAGGAGGGTTCACCCCTCCACTTT
cdr3_aa: CASSMQEGSPLHF

clone_size: few
j_call: TRBJ2-5
v_call: TRBV10-3
d_call: TRBD1
cdr3_nt: TGTGCCACCAGCAGGGACAGGGCGCAAGAGACCCAGTACTTC
cdr3_aa: CATSRDRAQETQYF

clone_size: NA
j_call: TRBJ1-1
v_call: TRBV10-2
d_call: TRBD1
cdr3_nt: TGCGCCAGCAGGGAGACAGGGGAGGGTGAAGCTTTCTTT
cdr3_aa: CASRETGEGEAFF

clone_size: NA
j_call: TRBJ1-1
v_call: TRBV15
d_call: TRBD1
cdr3_nt: TGTGCCACCAGCAGAGGGCCAGGGACAGGAGAAGCTTTCTTT
cdr3_aa: CATSRGPGTGEAFF

clone_size: NA
j_call: TRBJ2-1
v_call: TRBV6-1
d_call: NA
cdr3_nt: TGTGCCAGCAGTGAAAACCCGGTGTTAGCGAGATACAATGAGCAGTTCTTC
cdr3_aa: CASSENPVLARYNEQFF

clone_size: many
j_call: TRBJ1-5
v_call: TRBV7-2
d_call: NA
cdr3_nt: TGTGCCAGCAGCTTAAAGTGGCAGGAACAGCCCCAGCATTTT
cdr3_aa: CASSLKWQEQPQHF